The sequence of this T cell receptor (beta chain) was determined in a study of blood T cell repertoires in COVID-19. Data came from immunoSEQ multiplex PCR; TCRdb stores just in-frame clones and leaves some out. The sample consists of about 87,000 clones, over 70% of them appearing once. This CDR3 contains 12 residues. The V and J ends lost 6 bases and 2 bases respectively, with 11 bases between them. Per germline, CDR1 SQVTM and CDR2 ANQGSEA. This receptor was obtained from a woman in her 50s with acute or convalescent COVID-19. Sequencing was carried out using peripheral blood. The chain couples TRBV29-1 to TRBJ2-7, with D perhaps matching TRBD1 (6 bases). The CDR3 protein is CSVRTVTYEQYF. CDR3 bases: TGCAGCGTCAGGACAGTAACCTACGAGCAGTACTTC.